Listed below are T cell receptor beta chains from one sample, sequenced in a study of blood T cell repertoires in COVID-19. Using immunoSEQ multiplex PCR, the repertoire was profiled, and TCRdb retains in-frame clones only, with some absent. The repertoire consists of 110,000 to 150,000 clones, with 84% occurring once and the leading ten covering 5.5% to 8%. The sample comprised peripheral blood. Receptors originate from a human donor in a cohort sampled during active COVID-19. CDR3s include the opening cysteine and the closing phenylalanine or tryptophan. Fields, in order: CDR3 length, D gene, J gene, V gene, clone size, CDR3 DNA, CDR3 protein. The D gene is left open where the match is weak. The size entry is marked missing in some rows and otherwise reads once, few, many or a size class.

17 | - | TRBJ2-3 | TRBV10-2 | - | TGCGCCAGCAGTGAGTCTGGTAGGAGGATCGGCACAGATACGCAGTATTTT | CASSESGRRIGTDTQYF
16 | TRBD1 | TRBJ2-3 | TRBV18 | - | TGTGCCAGCTCACCAGAGCCAGGGGGAATGATAGATACGCAGTATTTT | CASSPEPGGMIDTQYF
15 | TRBD1 | TRBJ2-1 | TRBV28 | - | TGTGCCAGCAGTCGTACAGGGGAGTCCTACAATGAGCAGTTCTTC | CASSRTGESYNEQFF
12 | - | TRBJ1-2 | TRBV11-2 | - | TGTGCCAGCAGCTCGGAGAACTATGGCTACACCTTC | CASSSENYGYTF
15 | - | TRBJ1-5 | TRBV23-1 | - | TGCGCCAGCAGCCAGACAGGTCCAAGGGGTCAGCCCCAGCATTTT | CASSQTGPRGQPQHF
16 | - | TRBJ2-7 | TRBV11-2 | - | TGTGCCAGCAGCTTAGATAGGGGCTTGGGAACCTACGAGCAGTACTTC | CASSLDRGLGTYEQYF
15 | - | TRBJ1-5 | TRBV9 | - | TGTGCCAGCAGCGTAGCTAGCGACACCAATCAGCCCCAGCATTTT | CASSVASDTNQPQHF
13 | - | TRBJ2-3 | TRBV2 | - | TGTGCCAGCACACTAGACCTCACAGATACGCAGTATTTT | CASTLDLTDTQYF
15 | - | TRBJ1-6 | TRBV21-1 | few | TGTGCCAGCGGACGCTTCAGGGTCTATAATTCACCCCTCCACTTT | CASGRFRVYNSPLHF
16 | TRBD2 | TRBJ2-3 | TRBV19 | - | TGTGCCAGTAGTATTAAGGGCGGGGGGGCTGGAGATACGCAGTATTTT | CASSIKGGGAGDTQYF
13 | - | TRBJ1-5 | TRBV2 | - | TGTGCCGGCCGAGGATATAGCAATCAGCCCCAGCATTTT | CAGRGYSNQPQHF
15 | - | TRBJ2-7 | TRBV9 | - | TGTGCCAGCAGCGTAGGCCAGGGGCAAAGTGTAGAGCAGTACTTC | CASSVGQGQSVEQYF
14 | - | TRBJ1-4 | TRBV5-6 | - | TGTGCCAGCAGCTTCGGAGACAGGCTAGAAAAACTGTTTTTT | CASSFGDRLEKLFF
16 | - | TRBJ2-2 | TRBV7-8 | few | TGTGCCAGCAGCTTAAGGCAGGGGGGTAGCACCGGGGAGCTGTTTTTT | CASSLRQGGSTGELFF
11 | - | TRBJ1-1 | TRBV3-1/TRBV3-2 | - | TGTGCCAGCAGCCGCTTACTTGAAGCTTTCTTT | CASSRLLEAFF
15 | - | TRBJ1-6 | TRBV5-6 | - | TGTGCCAGCAGCCCGGGAGGAGGGGGTGGATCACCCCTCCACTTT | CASSPGGGGGSPLHF
15 | TRBD2 | TRBJ2-5 | TRBV6-5 | - | TGTGCCAGCAACTCCGGGACTAGCGGGGGTGGGGCCCAGTACTTC | CASNSGTSGGGAQYF
13 | - | TRBJ1-5 | TRBV4-3 | - | TGCGCCAGCGGGAGTATGGGCAATCAGCCCCAGCATTTT | CASGSMGNQPQHF
16 | TRBD1 | TRBJ2-7 | TRBV5-1 | - | TGCGCCAGCAGCGGAAGGGATGGGACAGGGCCGTACGAGCAGTACTTC | CASSGRDGTGPYEQYF
14 | - | TRBJ1-1 | TRBV24-1 | - | TGTGCCACCAGTGATACAGGCAGGTCAGGAGAAGCTTTCTTT | CATSDTGRSGEAFF
14 | - | TRBJ1-4 | TRBV19 | - | TGTGCCAGTAGTATTAAATTGAAGAGTGAAAAACTGTTTTTT | CASSIKLKSEKLFF
14 | - | TRBJ2-7 | TRBV21-1 | - | TGTGCCAGCAGCAAAGCAGACAGGGGGCCCGAGCAGTACTTC | CASSKADRGPEQYF
12 | - | TRBJ1-4 | TRBV6-5 | - | TGTGCCAGCGGGGCAGGGAATGAAAAACTGTTTTTT | CASGAGNEKLFF
15 | - | TRBJ1-6 | TRBV11-1 | once | TGTGCCAGCAGCTTTGAGGGCTTGGGGAATTCACCCCTCCACTTT | CASSFEGLGNSPLHF